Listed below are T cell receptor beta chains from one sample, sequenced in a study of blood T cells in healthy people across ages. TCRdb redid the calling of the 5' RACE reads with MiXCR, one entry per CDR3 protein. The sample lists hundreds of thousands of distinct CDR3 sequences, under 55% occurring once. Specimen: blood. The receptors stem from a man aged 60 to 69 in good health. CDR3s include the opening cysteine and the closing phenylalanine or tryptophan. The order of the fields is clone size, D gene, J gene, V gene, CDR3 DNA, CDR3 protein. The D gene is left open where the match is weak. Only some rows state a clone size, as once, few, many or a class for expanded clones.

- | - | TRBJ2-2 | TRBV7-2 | TGTGCCAGCAGCTTCTCAACGCGGTTGAACACCGGGGAGCTGTTTTTT | CASSFSTRLNTGELFF
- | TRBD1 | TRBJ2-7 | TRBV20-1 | TGCAGTGCTGGAACCAGACAGGGGGGTATCTACGAGCAGTACTTC | CSAGTRQGGIYEQYF
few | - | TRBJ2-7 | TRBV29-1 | TGCAGCGTTGAAGTGAACCCCCCGGGGGAGCAGTACTTC | CSVEVNPPGEQYF
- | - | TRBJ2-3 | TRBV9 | TGTGCCAGCAGCGCCATCACCACAGATACGCAGTATTTT | CASSAITTDTQYF
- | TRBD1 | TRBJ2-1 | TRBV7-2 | TGTGCCAGCAGCTCAAGGACAGGGTCTAGCTCCTACAATGAGCAGTTCTTC | CASSSRTGSSSYNEQFF
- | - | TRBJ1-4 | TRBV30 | TGTGCCTGGATGGGCGCAGAACTGTTTTTT | CAWMGAELFF
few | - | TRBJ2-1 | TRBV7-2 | TGTGCCAGCAGCCCCTCACTAGTCACTGAGCAGTTCTTC | CASSPSLVTEQFF
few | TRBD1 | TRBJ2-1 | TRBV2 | TGTGCCAGCAGTAAGGGACAGTACAATGAGCAGTTCTTC | CASSKGQYNEQFF
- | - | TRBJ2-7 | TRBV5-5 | TGTGCCAGCAGTAGGGAGTGGTCCTACAATGAGCAGTACTTC | CASSREWSYNEQYF
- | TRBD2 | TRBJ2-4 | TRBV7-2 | TGTGCCAGCAGCCCCGGACCTAGCGGGGGTCCCAGGGGAAACATTCAGTACTTC | CASSPGPSGGPRGNIQYF
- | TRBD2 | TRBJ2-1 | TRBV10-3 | TGTGCCATCAGGGCGACTAGCGGGGACAATGAGCAGTTCTTC | CAIRATSGDNEQFF
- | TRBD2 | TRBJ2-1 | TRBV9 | TGTGCCAGCAGCACCCGGACTAGCGGGAAAACCTCCTACAATGAGCAGTTCTTC | CASSTRTSGKTSYNEQFF
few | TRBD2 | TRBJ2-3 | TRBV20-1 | TGCAGTGCTGGACGACTAGCGGGGGGCCCGGATACGCAGTATTTT | CSAGRLAGGPDTQYF
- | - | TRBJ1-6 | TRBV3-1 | TGTGCCAGCAGCCAAGTATGGAATTCACCCCTCCACTTT | CASSQVWNSPLHF
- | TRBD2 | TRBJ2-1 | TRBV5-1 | TGCGCCAGCAGCTCCAGACTAGCGGGAGACTCGGGCTACAATGAGCAGTTCTTC | CASSSRLAGDSGYNEQFF
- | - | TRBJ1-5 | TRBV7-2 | TGTGCCAGCAGCTTAGGTCACCCGGGTCAGCCCCAGCATTTT | CASSLGHPGQPQHF
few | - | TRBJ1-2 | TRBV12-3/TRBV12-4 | TGTGCCAGCAGTTTCCAGGATGTCTATGGCTACACCTTC | CASSFQDVYGYTF
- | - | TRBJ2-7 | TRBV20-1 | TGCAGTGCTAGAGCCCCGGCAAGGTTCGACGAGCAGTACTTC | CSARAPARFDEQYF
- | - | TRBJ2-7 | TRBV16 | TGTGCCAGCAGCCCCCGTCCTTACTACGAGCAGTACTTC | CASSPRPYYEQYF
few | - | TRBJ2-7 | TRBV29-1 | TGCAGCGTGAGACCGGGATTGCAAACCTACGAGCAGTACTTC | CSVRPGLQTYEQYF
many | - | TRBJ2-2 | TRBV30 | TGTGCCTGGAGGGGAGGGGACAGGAACACCGGGGAGCTGTTTTTT | CAWRGGDRNTGELFF
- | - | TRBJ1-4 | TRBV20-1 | TGCAGTGCCCAGGGCCTCCAGGGGCGGGAAAAACTGTTTTTT | CSAQGLQGREKLFF
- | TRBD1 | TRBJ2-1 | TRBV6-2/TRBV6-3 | TGTGCCAGCAGTTACCGAACAGGGGGCTTGTCTGCCTACAATGAGCAGTTCTTC | CASSYRTGGLSAYNEQFF
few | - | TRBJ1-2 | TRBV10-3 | TGTGCCATCAGTGAGAGGGGCAGGTCGGGGGGCTACACCTTC | CAISERGRSGGYTF
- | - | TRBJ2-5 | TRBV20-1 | TGCAGTGCGGGGTTGGGCTATGTCGAAGAGACCCAGTACTTC | CSAGLGYVEETQYF
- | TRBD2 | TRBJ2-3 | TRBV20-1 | TGCAGTGCTAGATCGCCCGGGACTAGCGGGGGAATCACAGATACGCAGTATTTT | CSARSPGTSGGITDTQYF
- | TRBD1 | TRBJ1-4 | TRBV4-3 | TGCGCCAGCAGCCCCCGGGTTGACAGGGCTAATGAAAAACTGTTTTTT | CASSPRVDRANEKLFF
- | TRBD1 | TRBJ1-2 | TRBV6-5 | TGTGCCAGCAGTAAACAGGGGGGATGGGATGGCTACACCTTC | CASSKQGGWDGYTF
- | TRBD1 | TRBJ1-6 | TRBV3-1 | TGTGCCAGCAGCCAATGGGACAGCTCACCCCTCCACTTT | CASSQWDSSPLHF
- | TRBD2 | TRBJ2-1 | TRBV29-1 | TGCAGCGTCAAGGGACTAGCGGGGGGGCCTGAGCAGTTCTTC | CSVKGLAGGPEQFF
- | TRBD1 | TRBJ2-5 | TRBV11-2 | TGTGCCAGCAGCTTTCACAGGGGTGAGACCCAGTACTTC | CASSFHRGETQYF
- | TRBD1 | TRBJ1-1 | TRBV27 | TGTGCCAGCAGTTTCCTCGCGACAGGGCGAACTGAAGCTTTCTTT | CASSFLATGRTEAFF
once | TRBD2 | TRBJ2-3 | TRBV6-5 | TGTGCCAGCAGTTACTCCTCTAGCGGGCTCACAGATACGCAGTATTTT | CASSYSSSGLTDTQYF
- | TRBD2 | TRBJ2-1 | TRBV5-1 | TGCGCCAGCAGCTTGCCCCTAGCGGGGGGGAATGAGCAGTTCTTC | CASSLPLAGGNEQFF
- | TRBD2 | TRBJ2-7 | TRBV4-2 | TGTGCCAGCAGCCAACAAGCCGGACTAGCGGGGGAGTACGAGCAGTACTTC | CASSQQAGLAGEYEQYF
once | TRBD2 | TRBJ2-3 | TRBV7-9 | TGTGCCAGCAGCTTAGCAGGTAGCGGGGGGGCCGGAGATACGCAGTATTTT | CASSLAGSGGAGDTQYF
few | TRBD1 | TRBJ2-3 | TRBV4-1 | TGCGCCAGCAGAGTGACAGGGGGAGGCACAGATACGCAGTATTTT | CASRVTGGGTDTQYF
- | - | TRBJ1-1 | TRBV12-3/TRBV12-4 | TGTGCCAGCAGTTCCGGGCCTCTTGTTGAAGCTTTCTTT | CASSSGPLVEAFF
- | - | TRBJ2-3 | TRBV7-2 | TGTGCCAGCAGCTTACCGCAGCCCACGCAGTATTTT | CASSLPQPTQYF
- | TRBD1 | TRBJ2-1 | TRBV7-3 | TGTGCCAGCAGCTTATGGGGGACAGAGTACAATGAGCAGTTCTTC | CASSLWGTEYNEQFF
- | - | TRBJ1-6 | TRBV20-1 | TGCAGTGCTAGAGGCAAGAATTCACCCCTCCACTTT | CSARGKNSPLHF
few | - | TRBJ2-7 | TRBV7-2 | TGTGCCAGCAGCTTAGGGCCCGGGGAGTCCTACGAGCAGTACTTC | CASSLGPGESYEQYF
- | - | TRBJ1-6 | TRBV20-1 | TGCAGTGCTAGAGACCGCGGCGCTGGCGGCAATAATTCACCCCTCCACTTT | CSARDRGAGGNNSPLHF
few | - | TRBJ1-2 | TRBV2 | TGTGCCAGCAGTGAGGGTCGGAAATCTAACTATGGCTACACCTTC | CASSEGRKSNYGYTF
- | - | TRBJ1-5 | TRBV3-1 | TGTGCCAGCAGCCAGTGGTTGGCCCGAAGTCATCAGCCCCAGCATTTT | CASSQWLARSHQPQHF
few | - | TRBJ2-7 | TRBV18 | TGTGCCAGCTCAACCGGGTCAAGCTCCTACGAGCAGTACTTC | CASSTGSSSYEQYF
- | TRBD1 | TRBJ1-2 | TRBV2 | TGTGCCACGAGACAGGGGGTATATGGCTACACCTTC | CATRQGVYGYTF
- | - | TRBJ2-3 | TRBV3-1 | TGTGCCAGCAGCCCAGGGAGTCTAGGGGCAGATACGCAGTATTTT | CASSPGSLGADTQYF
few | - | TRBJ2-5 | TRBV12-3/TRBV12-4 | TGTGCCAGCAGCCAGGACATGTACGAGACCCAGTACTTC | CASSQDMYETQYF
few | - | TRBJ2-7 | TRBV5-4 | TGTGCCAGCAGCCCGACCGCCGGGGCGGGGAGCTACGAGCAGTACTTC | CASSPTAGAGSYEQYF
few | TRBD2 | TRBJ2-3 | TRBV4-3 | TGCGCCAGCAGCCAGGCGACTAGCGGGGGGGCAGATACGCAGTATTTT | CASSQATSGGADTQYF
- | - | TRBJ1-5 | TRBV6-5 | TGTGCCAGCAGTTACTCGGGGGCTTCCCAGCCCCAGCATTTT | CASSYSGASQPQHF
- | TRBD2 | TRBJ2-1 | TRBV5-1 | TGCGCCAGCAGCGGGGGGACTAGCGGTTGGGGCGATGAGCAGTTCTTC | CASSGGTSGWGDEQFF
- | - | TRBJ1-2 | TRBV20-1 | TGCAGTGCTCGGTCCCAGGGTAACCCTAACTATGGCTACACCTTC | CSARSQGNPNYGYTF
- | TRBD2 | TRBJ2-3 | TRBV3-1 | TGTGCCAGCAGCCAATTACTAGCGGGTCATTATACGCAGTATTTT | CASSQLLAGHYTQYF